This TCR beta chain was identified in a study of CD8 T cells in ankylosing spondylitis. Ten or more counts support this clonotype. CDR3 length equals 16 residues. The V end lost 0 bases, the J end lost 1 base, and 13 bases lay between the germline ends. Germline CDR1 SGHRS, CDR2 YFSETQ. TCRdb redid the calling of the 5' RACE reads with MiXCR, one entry per CDR3 protein. The table has some 250,000 distinct CDR3 sequences, approximately 11% seen once. This chain joins TRBV5-1 and TRBJ1-1; the D gene is possibly TRBD1 (6 bases). The TCR comes from a male donor with ankylosing spondylitis or in good health (not recorded which). Sequencing used blood, either unsorted or a sorted T cell fraction (not recorded which). The CDR3, as DNA: TGCGCCAGCAGCTTGGATGGCAGGGGACCGAACACTGAAGCTTTCTTT. Translated, it gives CASSLDGRGPNTEAFF. The full variable domain, completed using reference TRBV5-1 and TRBJ1-1, is KAGVTQTPRYLIKTRGQQVTLSCSPISGHRSVSWYQQTPGQGLQFLFEYFSETQRNKGNFPGRFSGRQFSNSRSEMNVSTLELGDSALYLCASSLDGRGPNTEAFFGQGTRLTVV.